These 18 T cell receptor beta chains were sequenced from one sample in a study of blood T cells in healthy people across ages. A J-beta primer mix and a sample-barcoded 5' primer were used in a second PCR of about 6 to 12 cycles. TCRdb passed the 5' RACE reads through MiXCR, listing each CDR3 protein once. Of around 900,000 distinct CDR3 sequences in the sample, 51% were seen once. The sequencing input was blood. The source is a woman aged 60-75 years in good health.

This chain uses TRBV12-3 or TRBV12-4 with TRBJ2-3; TRBD2 matches 13 bases. The J segment lost 2 bases and the V segment lost 7 bases, leaving 6 bases of the junction unmatched. The CDR3 runs to 16 residues. The CDR3 sequence is CASTRTSGSFTDTQYF. CDR3 in DNA: TGTGCCAGCACCCGGACTAGCGGGAGTTTCACAGATACGCAGTATTTT.

The chain carries TRBV6-5 and TRBJ2-7; 9 bases are a match to TRBD1. The tail of the sequence fits TRBJ2-5 better, so the J call may be wrong. Germline CDR1 MNHEY, CDR2 SVGAGI. The CDR3 consists of 13 residues. The DNA of the CDR3 is TGTGCCAGTAACAGGGGGCCCATCGAGACCCAGTACTTC. Translated, it gives CASNRGPIETQYF.

The V call is TRBV5-5, the J call TRBJ2-1; TRBD2 matches at 11 bases. From germline, CDR1 is SGHKS and CDR2 YYEKEE (reference sequence). CDR3 length equals 15 residues. J was trimmed by 5 bases and V by 3 bases; bases with no gene match: 4. The CDR3: CASSSGLAVDNEQFF. CDR3 coding DNA: TGTGCCAGCAGCTCGGGACTAGCGGTGGACAATGAGCAGTTCTTC.

A word on this clonotype: The germline gene is not matched at one end of the junction; a read error may be the cause. The rearrangement uses TRBV28 and TRBJ2-1; 9 nucleotides align to TRBD1. This CDR3 contains 16 residues. Germline V gene sequence: CDR1 MDHEN, CDR2 SYDVKM. In DNA, the CDR3 is TGTGCCAGCAGTTCTGGGGGGACAGGGTCCTACAATGAGCGGTTCTTC. Protein: CASSSGGTGSYNERFF.

The genes are TRBV5-1 and TRBJ2-4, with D perhaps TRBD2 (6 bases). Matching the DNA end better, TRBJ2-7 makes the J call doubtful. Germline values: CDR1 SGHRS, CDR2 YFSETQ. The CDR3 loop spans 16 amino acids. The CDR3 sequence: CASSLGVLARAYEQYF. CDR3 nucleotide sequence: TGCGCCAGCAGCTTGGGGGTACTAGCTAGGGCCTACGAGCAGTACTTC.

Turning to this clonotype: Its ends do not fully match the called genes, so a read error is possible. The chain couples TRBV7-2 to TRBJ2-5; TRBD2 matches at 8 bases. This CDR3 comprises 16 residues. Germline CDR1 reads SGHTA; CDR2 reads FQGNSA. CDR3: CASSFIKRENRETQYF. CDR3 DNA: TGTGCCAGCAGCTTTATTAAGCGGGAGAATCGAGAGACTCAGTACTTC.

The V and J genes are TRBV4-3 and TRBJ2-7; D is possibly TRBD2 (5 bases). Germline-derived CDR1 and CDR2 are LGHNA and YSLEER. The CDR3 covers 16 residues. Trimming shortened V by 0 bases and J by 4 bases, and 16 bases separated the two germline ends. DNA for the CDR3: TGCGCCAGCAGCCAAGAGAGCCGAGGAGAGGGATACGAGCAGTACTTC. Its protein is CASSQESRGEGYEQYF.

V is TRBV29-1 and J is TRBJ1-2, with 10 bases identical to TRBD1. Germline-derived CDR1 and CDR2 are SQVTM and ANQGSEA. The CDR3 contains 14 residues. The chain's CDR3 is CSTYRDRGDDGYTF. The CDR3 nucleotides read TGCAGTACCTACCGGGACAGGGGAGACGATGGCTACACCTTC.

The rearrangement joins TRBV30 to TRBJ2-2; 7 positions match TRBD2. The length of the CDR3 is 13 residues. The germline V gene encodes CDR1 GTSNPN and CDR2 SVGIG (reference sequence). Losses at the gene ends were 4 bases for V and 6 bases for J; bases not matched to a gene: 5. The chain's CDR3 is CAWNRDYAGELFF. The CDR3 coding sequence is TGTGCCTGGAACCGGGACTATGCCGGGGAGCTGTTTTTT.

This clonotype turned up a few times. The chain uses TRBV28 and TRBJ2-7, with a weak D call TRBD2 (6 bases). The CDR3 has 15 amino acids. Germline V gene sequence: CDR1 MDHEN, CDR2 SYDVKM. V lost 6 bases and J lost 0, with 15 bases in between. The CDR3 DNA sequence: TGTGCCAGCAGCCCCGTACTCGGGAGCTCCTACGAGCAGTACTTC. It encodes CASSPVLGSSYEQYF.

The V gene is TRBV28, the J gene TRBJ2-4, with D possibly matching TRBD1 (6 bases). The end of the DNA fits TRBJ2-7 better, so the J call may be wrong. Germline CDR1 MDHEN, CDR2 SYDVKM. The CDR3 length is 16 residues. The CDR3 DNA is TGTGCCAGCAGCCTCCGGGACAAAATCCTTAGGAACGAGCAGTACTTC. It translates to CASSLRDKILRNEQYF.

This clonotype showed up many times. The rearrangement joins TRBV20-1 to TRBJ2-2, with 8 bases that match TRBD2. J lost 1 base, V lost 6 bases, and 7 bases had no gene match. Germline-derived CDR1 and CDR2 are DFQATT and SNEGSKA (reference sequence). The CDR3 runs to 15 residues. This CDR3 is CSAAGAVRNTGELFF. The CDR3 nucleotides are TGCAGTGCAGCGGGAGCGGTTAGGAACACCGGGGAGCTGTTTTTT.

The chain links TRBV3-1 to TRBJ2-5; TRBD2 matches 8 bases. The germline V gene has CDR1 LGHDT and CDR2 YNNKEL (reference sequence). The CDR3 covers 15 residues. With 5 bases clipped from V and 5 bases from J, the junction kept 10 bases outside the gene matches. CDR3 sequence reads: CASSAPAGGWETQYF. DNA for the CDR3: TGTGCCAGCAGCGCCCCCGCGGGAGGCTGGGAGACCCAGTACTTC.

This clonotype was found a few times. The chain uses TRBV27 and TRBJ1-4; D not certain. V lost 3 bases and J lost 0, with 14 bases in between. Germline CDR1 reads MNHEY; CDR2 reads SMNVEV (reference sequence). This CDR3 region has 17 residues. CDR3: CASSLRAPSATNEKLFF. In nucleotides, the CDR3 is TGTGCCAGCAGTTTGAGGGCCCCCTCTGCAACTAATGAAAAACTGTTTTTT.

This clonotype was observed a handful of times. CDR3: CAWSVGELAKNIQYF. As DNA, the CDR3 is TGTGCCTGGAGTGTGGGGGAATTAGCCAAAAACATTCAGTACTTC. The chain joins TRBV30 to TRBJ2-4; D possibly uses TRBD1 or TRBD2 (5 bases each). This CDR3 comprises 15 residues. The germline V gene has CDR1 GTSNPN and CDR2 SVGIG (reference sequence). Trimming pared 0 bases from V and 0 bases from J, leaving 9 bases between.

The V and J genes are TRBV27 and TRBJ1-1, with D uncertain. CDR1 and CDR2 from the germline V gene are MNHEY and SMNVEV (reference sequence). V dropped 5 bases and J dropped 2 bases, with 18 bases sitting between them. The CDR3 runs to 16 residues. CDR3 protein: CASSLYTRGPNTEAFF. For the CDR3, the DNA is TGTGCCAGCAGTCTATATACCCGTGGCCCTAACACTGAAGCTTTCTTT.

This clonotype was found a few times. The chain employs TRBV20-1 and TRBJ2-1, with D tentatively TRBD1 or TRBD2 (5 bases each). Germline assignment: CDR1 DFQATT and CDR2 SNEGSKA (reference sequence). V lost 6 bases and J 7 bases, leaving 16 bases between the germline ends. CDR3 length equals 13 residues. The CDR3 DNA is TGCAGTGCCCGGGACGGAGGTCGAAATGAGCAGTTCTTC. Translation: CSARDGGRNEQFF.

The V and J genes are TRBV28 and TRBJ2-6, with D maybe TRBD1 (6 bases). The germline CDR1 and CDR2 sequences are MDHEN and SYDVKM. The V end was cut by 10 bases, the J end by 4 bases, with 17 bases between. There are 15 residues in the CDR3. Here the CDR3 reads CATRGPLWGANVLTF. CDR3 nucleotides: TGTGCCACCAGGGGACCTCTGTGGGGGGCCAACGTCCTGACTTTC.